This TCR beta chain was captured in a study of response to subunit inactivated influenza vaccine. From the RT-PCR reads, TCRdb called clonotypes with MiXCR, one entry per CDR3 protein. Of 300,000 to 350,000 distinct CDR3 sequences listed, roughly 22% were seen once; the top ten hold 10% to 13%. Points on this clonotype: The target antigen is unknown.

Study outcomes and limitations: Authors suggested seasonal influenza vaccinations each recruit few new T cells.

V was clipped by 4 bases and J by 8 bases, with 12 bases between them. Germline values: CDR1 SGHRS, CDR2 YFSETQ. The CDR3 runs to 12 residues. The sequences come from PBMCs from blood, collected approximately 20 months after vaccination. The source of this sequence is a man between 50 and 75 years old who received an inactivated influenza vaccine. The rearrangement joins TRBV5-1 to TRBJ1-2, with D unclear. CDR3 nucleotide sequence: TGCGCCAGCAGCGCAGGAAAGAGCGGCTACACCTTC. Translation gives CASSAGKSGYTF.